The 9 T cell receptor beta chains below all came from one sample that was sequenced in a study of T cells in localized non-small cell lung cancer. The repertoire was sequenced with immunoSEQ multiplex PCR; TCRdb's copy has only in-frame clones and lacks some. The data contain 5,500 to 8,000 clones, about 47% of them singletons. The sample here was lung tumor tissue, taken before any cancer treatment. These receptors were taken from a man aged 35 to 69 with stage III lung adenocarcinoma.

The chain combines TRBV19 with TRBJ2-3; 12 nucleotides align to TRBD2. The CDR3 has 15 amino acids. V dropped 6 bases and J dropped 4; count of bases not matched to a gene: 5. Looked up from germline, CDR1 is LNHDA and CDR2 is SQIVND (reference sequence). CDR3 residues: CASRPSGGAPDTQYF. The DNA for the CDR3 is TGTGCCAGTAGGCCTAGCGGGGGGGCCCCAGATACGCAGTATTTT. The full variable domain, rest sourced from reference TRBV19 and TRBJ2-3, is DGGITQSPKYLFRKEGQNVTLSCEQNLNHDAMYWYRQDPGQGLRLIYYSQIVNDFQKGDIAEGYSVSREKKESFPLTVTSAQKNPTAFYLCASRPSGGAPDTQYFGPGTRLTVL.

The J gene is TRBJ2-7, the V gene TRBV9; D possibly matches TRBD1 or TRBD2 (5 bases each). The CDR3 contains 13 residues. Germline V CDR1 and CDR2: SGDLS, YYNGEE. V lost 3 bases and J lost 2, with 9 bases in between. The CDR3 here is CASSEGPTYEQYF. CDR3 coding DNA: TGTGCCAGCAGCGAGGGACCAACCTACGAGCAGTACTTC.

The J gene is TRBJ2-5, the V gene TRBV10-2, with 10 positions matching TRBD1. After removal of 3 bases from V and 1 base from J, the junction contained 2 bases not matched to a gene. CDR3 length: 15 amino acids. CDR1 and CDR2 from the germline V gene are WSHSY and SAAADI. Here the CDR3 DNA reads TGCGCCAGCAGTGAAGGGACAGGGGTCCAAGAGACCCAGTACTTC. As protein: CASSEGTGVQETQYF.

This clone was seen only a few times. The gene calls are TRBV12-5 and TRBJ1-2, with D tentatively TRBD1 (5 bases). CDR3 length equals 19 residues. The germline CDR1 and CDR2 sequences are LGHNT and FRNRAP. The V and J ends lost 0 bases and 5 bases respectively, with 25 bases between them. The CDR3 sequence is CASGLVFLTMAGQRYGYTF. CDR3 coding DNA: TGTGCTAGTGGTTTGGTATTTCTCACGATGGCAGGGCAAAGGTATGGCTACACCTTC.

The rearrangement joins TRBV6-8 to TRBJ2-3; weak D call: TRBD2 (5 bases). The V and J ends lost 7 bases and 4 bases respectively, with 12 bases between them. The CDR3 runs to 13 residues. Per the germline V gene, CDR1 is MNHGY and CDR2 is SAAAGT. Here the CDR3 reads CASTLTGSDTQYF. As DNA, the CDR3 is TGTGCCAGCACCTTGACGGGATCAGATACGCAGTATTTT.

The CDR3 nucleotides read TGCGCCCCCCGGGGGCAGGGGAACACTGAAGCTTTCTTT. It yields the protein CAPRGQGNTEAFF. This sequence joins TRBV10-2 and TRBJ1-1; tentatively, D is TRBD1 (6 bases). The CDR3 is made up of 13 amino acids. The ends were cut back, 11 bases at V and 1 base at J, with 14 bases in the middle. CDR1 and CDR2 (germline): WSHSY, SAAADI.

The J gene is TRBJ2-3, the V gene TRBV4-1, with 7 bases fitting TRBD2. Germline assignment: CDR1 MGHRA and CDR2 YSYEKL. The CDR3 contains 18 residues. Unmatched junction bases numbered 9, after V lost 0 bases and J lost 0 bases. The CDR3 sequence: CASSQDGASGTSTDTQYF. In DNA form, the CDR3 reads TGCGCCAGCAGCCAAGATGGGGCTAGCGGAACTAGCACAGATACGCAGTATTTT.

The rearrangement links TRBV19 to TRBJ2-7; 7 nucleotides match TRBD1. Germline CDR1 and CDR2: LNHDA and SQIVND (reference sequence). This CDR3 region has 14 residues. V was clipped by 7 bases and J by 0 bases; unmatched bases: 6. The DNA for the CDR3 is TGTGCCAGTAATCCGGGACAGCTCTCCTACGAGCAGTACTTC. Translated: CASNPGQLSYEQYF.

This clone was seen a single time. The chain recombines TRBV10-1 with TRBJ2-5; 8 bases match TRBD1. The CDR3 runs 14 residues. Per the germline V gene, CDR1 is WNHNN and CDR2 is SYGVQD (reference sequence). V lost 0 bases, J lost 4 bases, and 1 base stayed unmatched. The CDR3 sequence: CASSESGQGETQYF. CDR3 bases: TGCGCCAGCAGTGAGTCCGGACAGGGAGAGACCCAGTACTTC.